What follows is one TCR beta chain and its context. The data are from a study of blood T cell repertoires in COVID-19. The germline CDR1 and CDR2 sequences are SGDLS and YYNGEE. The CDR3 covers 15 residues. The germline V and J ends were trimmed by 3 bases and 4 bases, with 14 bases remaining between them. In Seattle, patients joined the study during active infection and were tracked longitudinally. Sequencing used immunoSEQ multiplex PCR; TCRdb keeps in-frame clones, though not all of them. The table includes 150,000 to 200,000 clones, around 85% detected once. The V and J genes are TRBV9 and TRBJ1-3; D is perhaps TRBD1 (6 bases). The clonotype was recovered from a woman aged 60 to 75 with COVID-19, enrolled during active disease. The sample was peripheral blood. The DNA for the CDR3 is TGTGCCAGCAGCGCCCTACAGGGAGCCGGAAACACCATATATTTT. This codes for CASSALQGAGNTIYF.